Below, 10 T cell receptor beta chains from the same sample are listed, as sequenced in a study of PD-L1 blockade in urothelial cancer. Repertoires were generated with immunoSEQ multiplex PCR, while TCRdb's copy carries only in-frame clones and drops some. In the table there are some 79,000 clones, roughly 80% of which are singletons. The sample in question was PBMCs, obtained around atezolizumab (anti-PD-L1) treatment. The origin of the receptors is a man in his sixties or seventies with urothelial cancer.

Only a few counts were recorded for this clone. CDR3 region: CASSDGGPFTEAFF. CDR3 coding DNA: TGTGCCAGTAGTGACGGGGGGCCGTTCACTGAAGCTTTCTTT. The chain recombines TRBV19 with TRBJ1-1; D is possibly TRBD1 (6 bases). CDR1 LNHDA and CDR2 SQIVND come from the germline V gene (reference sequence). The CDR3 extends over 14 amino acids. Trimming cost V 5 bases and J 4 bases, with 14 bases left between them.

The chain joins TRBV4-1 to TRBJ1-5, with TRBD1 as a possible D gene (6 bases). The CDR3 consists of 17 residues. From germline, CDR1 is MGHRA and CDR2 YSYEKL. The ends were cut back, 0 bases at V and 6 bases at J, with 18 bases in the middle. The CDR3 is CASSQEPSGGEGQPQHF. The CDR3 DNA reads TGCGCCAGCAGCCAAGAGCCTTCGGGGGGCGAAGGTCAGCCCCAGCATTTT.

The chain is built from TRBV6-5 and TRBJ2-7; TRBD2 matches 8 bases. The J segment lost 6 bases and the V segment lost 6 bases, leaving 10 bases of the junction unmatched. The CDR3 extends over 14 amino acids. Germline assignment: CDR1 MNHEY and CDR2 SVGAGI. The CDR3 DNA reads TGTGCCAGCAGGGGGGAGCGGGAGATCGCCGAGCAGTACTTC. The encoded protein is CASRGEREIAEQYF.

The chain links TRBV7-2 to TRBJ1-1, with TRBD1 identical over 8 bases. CDR3 length: 15 amino acids. Germline CDR1 is SGHTA and CDR2 is FQGNSA. V dropped 5 bases and J dropped 4; count of bases not matched to a gene: 9. The CDR3 here is CASSRRQGAPTEAFF. CDR3 sequence (DNA): TGTGCCAGCAGCCGCCGCCAGGGGGCGCCCACTGAAGCTTTCTTT.

The J gene is TRBJ2-7, the V gene TRBV6-1, with TRBD2 matching over 7 bases. The CDR3 extends over 14 amino acids. The V segment lost 3 bases and the J segment 2 bases; nucleotides outside the gene matches: 4. From germline, CDR1 is MNHNS and CDR2 SASEGT. The CDR3, as DNA: TGTGCCAGCAGTGACACGGGAGGACCCTACGAGCAGTACTTC. Amino acids: CASSDTGGPYEQYF.

This clone was counted a few times. The J gene is TRBJ2-7, the V gene TRBV5-4, with D unclear. With 3 bases removed from V and 1 base from J, the gap between germline ends came to 8 bases. The germline gives CDR1 SGHNT, CDR2 YYREEE (reference sequence). The CDR3 is 13 residues long. CDR3 sequence: CASSYRSSYEQYF. The DNA of the CDR3 is TGTGCCAGCAGCTACCGGAGTTCCTACGAGCAGTACTTC.

This chain links TRBV29-1 with TRBJ2-6; no clear D gene. The CDR3 totals 12 residues. Germline V CDR1 and CDR2: SQVTM, ANQGSEA. The V and J ends lost 7 bases and 0 bases respectively, with 4 bases between them. The CDR3 spells CSANSGANVLTF. In nucleotides, the CDR3 is TGCAGCGCCAACTCTGGGGCCAACGTCCTGACTTTC.

The rearrangement joins TRBV21-1 to TRBJ2-5; the table's D call of TRBD1 was not tested on the DNA. TRBV21-1 is given as a pseudogene. The CDR3 covers 15 residues. The CDR3 DNA reads as TGTGCCAGCAGCAAGCCGGGACAGGGGTATGAGGCCCAGTACTTC. It specifies CASSKPGQGYEAQYF.

CDR3 loop: CASSPGARENTEAFF. The CDR3 DNA reads TGTGCCAGCTCACCAGGGGCCAGGGAGAACACTGAAGCTTTCTTT. The chain is built from TRBV18 and TRBJ1-1; possible D gene TRBD1, 5 bases. Between the trimmed V and J ends, which lost 2 bases and 1 base, there was a span of 11 bases. The CDR3 has 15 residues. The germline CDR1 and CDR2 sequences are KGHSH and LQKENI.

The chain has TRBV5-1 and TRBJ1-4; 8 bases agree with TRBD1. The CDR3 length is 15 residues. Trimming removed 2 bases from V and 8 bases from J; junction bases left unmatched: 8. Germline CDR1 is SGHRS and CDR2 is YFSETQ. The CDR3 DNA is TGCGCCAGCAGCTTTGGACAGGGAGGGAGAGAAAAACTGTTTTTT. This translates into CASSFGQGGREKLFF. The variable domain in full, completed from reference TRBV5-1 and TRBJ1-4, reads KAGVTQTPRYLIKTRGQQVTLSCSPISGHRSVSWYQQTPGQGLQFLFEYFSETQRNKGNFPGRFSGRQFSNSRSEMNVSTLELGDSALYLCASSFGQGGREKLFFGSGTQLSVL.